The 23 T cell receptor beta chains given below trace back to one sample, sequenced in a study of T cells in narcolepsy. Using immunoSEQ multiplex PCR, the repertoire was profiled, and TCRdb retains in-frame clones only, with some absent. In the table there are some 30,000 clones, almost 80% of which are singletons. The sequenced sample was memory (CD45RA-) CD4+ T cells from blood. The source of these receptors is a human donor in good health.

The chain carries TRBV4-1 and TRBJ2-2; TRBD2 might be the D (6 bases). The CDR3 totals 14 residues. V was shortened by 0 bases and J by 6 bases, with 8 bases between the two germline ends. CDR1 is MGHRA, CDR2 YSYEKL, per germline. Written as DNA, the CDR3 is TGCGCCAGCAGCCAAGAGCCTAGCGCCGGGGAGCTGTTTTTT. The encoded protein is CASSQEPSAGELFF.

This sequence joins TRBV7-6 and TRBJ1-3; D is unresolved. Germline V lookup: CDR1 SGHVS, CDR2 FNYEAQ. The CDR3 loop spans 16 amino acids. The germline V and J ends were trimmed by 0 bases and 1 base, with 10 bases remaining between them. CDR3 protein: CASSLAAGESGNTIYF. The CDR3 DNA reads as TGTGCCAGCAGCTTAGCGGCGGGCGAATCTGGAAACACCATATATTTT.

The rearrangement joins TRBV10-3 to TRBJ2-3; 9 nucleotides agree with TRBD1. The CDR3 is 14 amino acids. The J segment lost 4 bases and the V segment lost 10 bases, leaving 9 bases of the junction unmatched. Germline CDR1 is ENHRY and CDR2 is SYGVKD. Here the CDR3 reads CATTPGQGSDTQYF. The CDR3 DNA follows: TGTGCCACCACACCGGGACAGGGTTCAGATACGCAGTATTTT.

The CDR3 nucleotides read TGTGCCAGCAGCTTGGGAGGGAGGGGAGGAGGCGGGGAGCTGTTTTTT. Translated: CASSLGGRGGGGELFF. This chain uses TRBV5-4 with TRBJ2-2; 7 bases map to TRBD2. Losses at the gene ends were 0 bases for V and 7 bases for J; bases not matched to a gene: 9. The CDR3 is made up of 16 amino acids. Germline V gene sequence: CDR1 SGHNT, CDR2 YYREEE (reference sequence). Combining the CDR3 with reference TRBV5-4 and TRBJ2-2 gives the whole variable domain ETGVTQSPTHLIKTRGQQVTLRCSSQSGHNTVSWYQQALGQGPQFIFQYYREEENGRGNFPPRFSGLQFPNYSSELNVNALELDDSALYLCASSLGGRGGGGELFFGEGSRLTVL.

V usage is TRBV5-5 and J usage is TRBJ1-1; 8 bases agree with TRBD1. After removal of 5 bases from V and 1 base from J, the junction contained 4 bases not matched to a gene. Germline-derived CDR1 and CDR2 are SGHKS and YYEKEE (reference sequence). The CDR3 consists of 14 residues. The CDR3 DNA follows: TGTGCCAGCAGTCGGGACAGGAGGAACACTGAAGCTTTCTTT. This translates into CASSRDRRNTEAFF.

The chain joins TRBV5-8 to TRBJ1-4; 10 nucleotides line up with TRBD1. There are 16 residues in the CDR3. The J segment lost 3 bases and the V segment lost 5 bases, leaving 7 bases of the junction unmatched. CDR1 and CDR2 (germline): SGHTS, YDEGEE. DNA for the CDR3: TGTGCCAGCAGTGTGGGACAGGGGCATGCTAATGAAAAACTGTTTTTT. Protein sequence: CASSVGQGHANEKLFF.

The chain is built from TRBV14 and TRBJ1-2, with D uncertain. V was cut by 3 bases and J by 7 bases, with 15 bases left in between. The CDR3 has 14 residues. Germline CDR1 is SGHDN and CDR2 is FVKESK. CDR3 region: CASSQSERTGGYTF. As DNA, the CDR3 is TGTGCCAGCAGCCAGTCTGAAAGGACCGGTGGCTACACCTTC.

This clone was observed a few times. V usage is TRBV5-8 and J usage is TRBJ2-1; no definite D call. There are 12 residues in the CDR3. Germline V CDR1 and CDR2: SGHTS, YDEGEE. The V gene lost 4 bases and the J gene lost 8 bases, with 10 bases spanning the gap. CDR3 loop: CASSHKTDEQFF. CDR3 nucleotides: TGTGCCAGCAGCCATAAAACGGATGAGCAGTTCTTC. Drawing the rest from reference TRBV5-8 and TRBJ2-1, the complete variable domain is EAGVTQSPTHLIKTRGQQATLRCSPISGHTSVYWYQQALGLGLQFLLWYDEGEERNRGNFPPRFSGRQFPNYSSELNVNALELEDSALYLCASSHKTDEQFFGPGTRLTVL.

This clone has a handful of counts. This rearrangement joins TRBV6-5 to TRBJ2-7; 8 bases line up with TRBD2. Germline CDR1 and CDR2: MNHEY and SVGAGI. The CDR3 spans 15 residues. With V trimmed by 5 bases and J by 4 bases, 10 bases remained unmatched. The CDR3 nucleotides read TGTGCCAGCAGTGCGCGGGAGGCGACTGGTTACGAGCAGTACTTC. This codes for CASSAREATGYEQYF.

This sequence joins TRBV5-5 and TRBJ2-3; the D gene is possibly TRBD1 (5 bases). The CDR3 runs to 16 residues. Germline V lookup: CDR1 SGHKS, CDR2 YYEKEE (reference sequence). The V gene lost 4 bases and the J gene lost 1 base, with 16 bases spanning the gap. Here the CDR3 reads CASSRAGLGGTDTQYF. Written as DNA, the CDR3 is TGTGCCAGCAGCCGGGCCGGGCTAGGGGGCACAGATACGCAGTATTTT.

J is TRBJ2-5 and V is TRBV6-1; the D gene could be TRBD1 or TRBD2 (5 bases each). Germline V gene sequence: CDR1 MNHNS, CDR2 SASEGT. The ends were cut back, 6 bases at V and 3 bases at J, with 14 bases in the middle. This CDR3 comprises 14 residues. The CDR3: CASRRSGSEETQYF. CDR3 bases: TGTGCCAGCAGACGCTCAGGGAGCGAAGAGACCCAGTACTTC.

Regarding this clone: Other DNA sequences in this sample translate to the same CDR3. The genes are TRBV9 and TRBJ2-1; 8 nucleotides agree with TRBD2. After removal of 0 bases from V and 5 bases from J, the junction contained 1 base not matched to a gene. The CDR3 has 14 amino acids. CDR1 SGDLS and CDR2 YYNGEE come from the germline V gene. As DNA, the CDR3 is TGTGCCAGCAGCGTAGACGGGAGGGACAATGAGCAGTTCTTC. It yields the protein CASSVDGRDNEQFF.

The rearrangement joins TRBV30 to TRBJ1-1; 8 bases map to TRBD1. The junction had 11 bases not matched to a gene; V was cut back by 4 bases and J by 4 bases. Germline CDR1 is GTSNPN and CDR2 is SVGIG (reference sequence). The CDR3 spans 15 residues. Here the CDR3 reads CAWIQTDRAATEAFF. CDR3 DNA sequence: TGTGCCTGGATCCAAACGGACAGGGCCGCCACTGAAGCTTTCTTT.

CDR3 in amino acids: CASSYPGRDNSPLHF. The CDR3, as DNA: TGTGCCAGCAGCTACCCCGGACGGGATAATTCACCCCTCCACTTT. The chain carries TRBV4-2 and TRBJ1-6; D unresolved. Germline loops: CDR1 LGHNA, CDR2 YNFKEQ. There are 15 residues in the CDR3. Trimming pared 5 bases from V and 5 bases from J, leaving 13 bases between.

As to this clone: With a much larger clone just one base away, this may be a read error. V and J are TRBV10-3 and TRBJ2-1; D is undetermined. This CDR3 region has 13 residues. V was trimmed by 3 bases and J by 8 bases, leaving 11 bases between them. Germline V gives CDR1 ENHRY, CDR2 SYGVKD. The DNA of the CDR3 is TGTGCCATCAGTGAACGGCCCCTTCATGAGCAGTTCTTC. The encoded protein is CAISERPLHEQFF.

The V and J genes are TRBV4-3 and TRBJ1-1; TRBD1 aligns across 7 bases. Germline CDR1 LGHNA, CDR2 YSLEER. V was pared by 4 bases and J by 5 bases, with 10 bases of the junction left unmatched. This CDR3 contains 15 residues. CDR3 region: CASSPRQGSVTEAFF. DNA of the CDR3: TGCGCCAGCAGCCCCAGACAGGGATCTGTTACTGAAGCTTTCTTT.

The table lists this clone with a few counts. V gene TRBV6-5 combines with J gene TRBJ1-2, with 7 positions matching TRBD1. CDR1 MNHEY and CDR2 SVGAGI come from the germline V gene. Trimming at V came to 6 bases and at J to 8 bases, leaving 12 bases not matched to a gene. The CDR3 has 14 amino acids. The CDR3 is CASSNFLTGTGYTF. CDR3 DNA sequence: TGTGCCAGCAGCAACTTTCTGACAGGGACCGGCTACACCTTC.

V usage is TRBV27 and J usage is TRBJ2-7, with 8 positions matching TRBD1. The germline CDR1 and CDR2 sequences are MNHEY and SMNVEV (reference sequence). Unmatched junction bases numbered 7, after V lost 8 bases and J lost 4 bases. The CDR3 runs 13 residues. In nucleotides, the CDR3 is TGTGCCAGCGCGGCAGGGGGCAAGTACGAGCAGTACTTC. As protein: CASAAGGKYEQYF.

V is TRBV6-1 and J is TRBJ2-1; 9 bases match TRBD2. This CDR3 spans 16 amino acids. The germline CDR1 and CDR2 sequences are MNHNS and SASEGT. V shed 2 bases, J shed 10 bases, and the junction held 12 bases outside the gene matches. As DNA, the CDR3 is TGTGCCAGCAGTGAATCCGGGACTAGCTCGTCGCGAGAGCAGTTCTTC. Translating gives CASSESGTSSSREQFF.

The V and J genes are TRBV5-4 and TRBJ1-2; the match to TRBD1 covers 10 bases. Germline V gene lookup returns CDR1 SGHNT and CDR2 YYREEE (reference sequence). The CDR3 totals 15 residues. V gave up 4 bases and J gave up 8 bases; unmatched junction bases: 11. Written as DNA, the CDR3 is TGTGCCAGCAGCCCTACCGGACAGGGGGATTTCGGCTACACCTTC. Its translation is CASSPTGQGDFGYTF.

The rearrangement joins TRBV9 to TRBJ2-3, with D perhaps TRBD2 (5 bases). Trimming shortened V by 10 bases and J by 2 bases, and 20 bases separated the two germline ends. Germline CDR1 reads SGDLS; CDR2 reads YYNGEE. CDR3 length equals 15 residues. This CDR3 is CAGSASGHFTDTQYF. The CDR3 DNA sequence: TGTGCCGGTTCAGCGAGCGGCCACTTCACAGATACGCAGTATTTT. Filled out from reference TRBV9 and TRBJ2-3, the complete variable domain reads DSGVTQTPKHLITATGQRVTLRCSPRSGDLSVYWYQQSLDQGLQFLIQYYNGEERAKGNILERFSAQQFPDLHSELNLSSLELGDSALYFCAGSASGHFTDTQYFGPGTRLTVL.

This chain connects TRBV5-1 to TRBJ2-7; D not certain. The CDR3 has 15 amino acids. Germline V lookup: CDR1 SGHRS, CDR2 YFSETQ. V shed 1 base and J shed 2 bases, with 13 bases lying between them. CDR3 coding DNA: TGCGCCAGCAGCTTGAGAGCAGGACCTACCTACGAGCAGTACTTC. Encoded protein: CASSLRAGPTYEQYF.

The sample holds a few counts of this clone. The V and J genes are TRBV19 and TRBJ2-5; D is uncertain. The CDR3 covers 14 residues. The V end lost 5 bases, the J end lost 5 bases, and 15 bases lay between the germline ends. Looked up from germline, CDR1 is LNHDA and CDR2 is SQIVND (reference sequence). The CDR3 spells CASSDLALVETQYF. CDR3 nucleotide sequence: TGTGCCAGTAGTGACCTGGCGCTGGTTGAGACCCAGTACTTC.